Listed below are T cell receptor beta chains from one sample, sequenced in a study of blood T cell repertoires in COVID-19. TCRdb keeps only in-frame clones here, not all; method: immunoSEQ multiplex PCR. The data contain approximately 240,000 clones, about nine tenths of them singletons. Sequencing was carried out using PBMCs or T cells enriched from blood (not recorded which). The receptors come from a woman aged 25 to 39 with acute COVID-19. Both conserved end residues are part of each CDR3. D genes are given only for firm matches. Clone size is shown for a subset of rows, as once, few, many or a class of expanded clone.

v_gene,abundance,j_gene,d_gene,CDR3nt,CDR3aa
TRBV13,.,TRBJ2-3,TRBD2,TGTGCCAGCAGGACGGCGCGACTAGCGGGAGTAGATACGCAGTATTTT,CASRTARLAGVDTQYF
TRBV23-1,once,TRBJ2-7,.,TGCGCCAGCAGGAGACACCCCGTCTGCTACGAGCAGTACTTC,CASRRHPVCYEQYF
TRBV6-5,.,TRBJ1-6,.,TGTGCCAGCTTCCGGGGCTATAATTCACCCCTCCACTTT,CASFRGYNSPLHF
TRBV3-1/TRBV3-2,.,TRBJ2-5,TRBD1,TGTGCCAGCAGCGCACAGGGGGCGCAGGGGACCCAGTACTTC,CASSAQGAQGTQYF
TRBV7-8,.,TRBJ2-5,TRBD1,TGTGCCAGCAGCCTGGGACAGCGACAAGAGACCCAGTACTTC,CASSLGQRQETQYF
TRBV15,once,TRBJ2-5,TRBD2,TGTGCCACCAGCAGCAGTAACGGGGGGGAGACCCAGTACTTC,CATSSSNGGETQYF
TRBV4-1,.,TRBJ2-1,.,TGCGCCAGCAGCCAAGAAAGAATGGAGGATGAGCAGTTCTTC,CASSQERMEDEQFF
TRBV27,.,TRBJ1-5,TRBD1,TGTGCCAGCAGTCCGTGGACAGGGAGCGACCAGCCCCAGCATTTT,CASSPWTGSDQPQHF
TRBV4-1,.,TRBJ2-7,TRBD1,TGCGCCAGTCCCTACAGGGGGAACTCCTACGAGCAGTACTTC,CASPYRGNSYEQYF
TRBV4-3,once,TRBJ2-3,.,TGCGCCAGCAGCCGAGGGCTCACAGATACGCAGTATTTT,CASSRGLTDTQYF
TRBV10-3,.,TRBJ1-1,.,TGTGCCATCAGTGAGTCAAGAACAGACACTGAAGCTTTCTTT,CAISESRTDTEAFF
TRBV10-3,once,TRBJ1-3,TRBD1,TGTGCCATCACCGGGGACAGGGGAAACACCATATATTTT,CAITGDRGNTIYF
TRBV5-5,.,TRBJ2-7,TRBD1,TGTGCCAGCAGCTTGGGTGGGACAGAGACCTACGAGCAGTACTTC,CASSLGGTETYEQYF
TRBV9,.,TRBJ2-7,TRBD1,TGTGCCAGCAGCGTCGGAGGACAGGCAACCTACGAGCAGTACTTC,CASSVGGQATYEQYF
TRBV6-5,.,TRBJ1-2,.,TGTGCCACCCTGGGGGCCTTAGCTAACTATGGCTACACCTTC,CATLGALANYGYTF
TRBV5-1,.,TRBJ2-1,.,TGCGCCAGCAGCCACCAGGGGCGGGATGAGCAGTTCTTC,CASSHQGRDEQFF
TRBV18,.,TRBJ2-1,TRBD2,TGTGCCAGCTCACTCTTATCTGGACTAGCGGGCTCCTACAATGAGCAGTTCTTC,CASSLLSGLAGSYNEQFF
TRBV28,.,TRBJ1-2,.,TGTGCCAGCAGTCTTGCACGGGTGAACTATGGCTACACCTTC,CASSLARVNYGYTF
TRBV7-8,.,TRBJ2-7,.,TGTGCCAGCAGCCCCAGGACATACGCTTACTACGAGCAGTACTTC,CASSPRTYAYYEQYF
TRBV5-4,.,TRBJ2-7,.,TGTGCCAGCAGCTCCAGGGGAGGGGGCGAGCAGTACTTC,CASSSRGGGEQYF
TRBV2,few,TRBJ1-3,.,TGTGCCAGCAAGGAACAGGAATTGGGTGGAAACACCATATATTTT,CASKEQELGGNTIYF
TRBV10-2,.,TRBJ2-7,TRBD1,TGCGCCAGCAGTATGGGACAGGGCGAGCAGTACTTC,CASSMGQGEQYF